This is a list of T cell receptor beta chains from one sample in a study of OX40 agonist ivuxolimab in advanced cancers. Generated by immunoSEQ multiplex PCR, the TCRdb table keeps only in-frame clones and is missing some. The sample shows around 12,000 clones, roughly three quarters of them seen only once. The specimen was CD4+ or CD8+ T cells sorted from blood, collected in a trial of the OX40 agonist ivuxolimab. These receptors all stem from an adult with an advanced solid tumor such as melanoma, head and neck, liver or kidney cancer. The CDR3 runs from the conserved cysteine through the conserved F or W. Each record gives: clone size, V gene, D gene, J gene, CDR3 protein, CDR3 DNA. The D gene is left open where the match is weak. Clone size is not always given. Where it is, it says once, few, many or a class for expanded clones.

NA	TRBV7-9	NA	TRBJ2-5	CASSLASHRETQYF	TGTGCCAGCAGCTTAGCCAGCCACCGAGAGACCCAGTACTTC
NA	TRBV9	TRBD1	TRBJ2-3	CASSVTGGVGTDTQYF	TGTGCCAGCAGCGTTACAGGGGGTGTTGGCACAGATACGCAGTATTTT
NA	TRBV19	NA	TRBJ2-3	CASSTGTISGTDTQYF	TGTGCCAGTAGTACTGGGACCATAAGTGGTACAGATACGCAGTATTTT
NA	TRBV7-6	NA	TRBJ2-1	CASSLDRPSYNEQFF	TGTGCCAGCAGCCTAGACAGGCCCTCCTACAATGAGCAGTTCTTC
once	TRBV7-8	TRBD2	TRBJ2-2	CASRNLAGVHTGELFF	TGTGCCAGCAGAAACCTAGCGGGAGTACACACCGGGGAGCTGTTTTTT
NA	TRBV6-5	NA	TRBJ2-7	CASSYGPYEQYF	TGTGCCAGCAGTTACGGGCCCTACGAGCAGTACTTC
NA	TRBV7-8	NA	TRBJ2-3	CASSWGAADTQYF	TGTGCCAGCAGCTGGGGGGCGGCAGATACGCAGTATTTT
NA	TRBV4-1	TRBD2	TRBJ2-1	CASSQSGSSHEQFF	TGCGCCAGCAGCCAAAGCGGGAGTAGCCATGAGCAGTTCTTC
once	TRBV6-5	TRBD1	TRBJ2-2	CATDHGTGDSGELFF	TGTGCCACCGACCACGGGACAGGGGACTCCGGGGAGCTGTTTTTT
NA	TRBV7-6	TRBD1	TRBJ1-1	CASSSGQREAFF	TGTGCCAGCAGCTCGGGACAGCGTGAAGCTTTCTTT
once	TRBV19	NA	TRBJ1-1	CASSTSVNTEAFF	TGTGCCAGTAGTACATCAGTAAACACTGAAGCTTTCTTT
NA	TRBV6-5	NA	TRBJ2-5	CASGLGGTQYF	TGTGCCAGCGGGCTAGGTGGGACCCAGTACTTC
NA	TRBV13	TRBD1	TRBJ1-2	CASSLSRGDYTF	TGTGCCAGCAGCTTAAGCAGGGGGGACTACACCTTC
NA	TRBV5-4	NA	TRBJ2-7	CASSLVGKDYEQYF	TGTGCCAGCAGCTTGGTAGGGAAGGACTACGAGCAGTACTTC
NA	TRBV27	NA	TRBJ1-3	CASSSIGGTEGLSGNTIYF	TGTGCCAGCAGTTCCATCGGAGGAACGGAAGGCCTCTCTGGAAACACCATATATTTT
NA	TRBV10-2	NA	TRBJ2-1	CASSESTREQFF	TGCGCCAGCAGTGAGTCGACGCGGGAGCAGTTCTTC
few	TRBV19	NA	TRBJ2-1	CASSISVYNEQFF	TGTGCCAGTAGTATCAGCGTCTACAATGAGCAGTTCTTC
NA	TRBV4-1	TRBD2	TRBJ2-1	CASSQDIAGVDEQFF	TGCGCCAGCAGTCAAGATATAGCGGGGGTGGATGAGCAGTTCTTC